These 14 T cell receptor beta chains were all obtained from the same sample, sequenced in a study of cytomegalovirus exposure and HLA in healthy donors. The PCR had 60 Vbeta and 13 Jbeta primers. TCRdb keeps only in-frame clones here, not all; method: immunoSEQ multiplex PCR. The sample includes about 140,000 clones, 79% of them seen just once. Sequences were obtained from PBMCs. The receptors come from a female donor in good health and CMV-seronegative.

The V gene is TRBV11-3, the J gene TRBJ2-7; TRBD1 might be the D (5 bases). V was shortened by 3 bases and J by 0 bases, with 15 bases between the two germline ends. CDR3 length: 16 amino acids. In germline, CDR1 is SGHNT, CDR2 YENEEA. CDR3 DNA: TGTGCCAGCAGCTTGTTGGGGCCCCCTCTCTCCTACGAGCAGTACTTC. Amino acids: CASSLLGPPLSYEQYF.

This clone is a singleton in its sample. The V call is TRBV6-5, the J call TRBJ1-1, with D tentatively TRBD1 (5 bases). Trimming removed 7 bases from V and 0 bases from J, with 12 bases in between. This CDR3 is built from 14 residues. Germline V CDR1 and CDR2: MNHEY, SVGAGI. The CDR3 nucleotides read TGTGCCAGCAAACACCGGGGGGTGAACACTGAAGCTTTCTTT. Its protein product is CASKHRGVNTEAFF.

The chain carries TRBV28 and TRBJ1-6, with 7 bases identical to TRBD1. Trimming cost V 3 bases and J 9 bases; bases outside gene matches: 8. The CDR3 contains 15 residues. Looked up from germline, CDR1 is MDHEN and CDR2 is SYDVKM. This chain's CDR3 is CASSFWTGTSSPLHF. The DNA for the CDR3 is TGTGCCAGCAGTTTCTGGACAGGAACCAGTTCACCCCTCCACTTT.

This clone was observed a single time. CDR3 residues: CASNPSRTGNGYTF. The CDR3 DNA follows: TGTGCCAGCAACCCCTCTCGGACAGGGAATGGCTACACCTTC. The V and J genes are TRBV25-1 and TRBJ1-2, with 8 bases identical to TRBD1. The CDR3 is made up of 14 amino acids. V lost 7 bases and J lost 6; bases outside the gene matches: 10. Germline values: CDR1 MGHDK, CDR2 SYGVNS.

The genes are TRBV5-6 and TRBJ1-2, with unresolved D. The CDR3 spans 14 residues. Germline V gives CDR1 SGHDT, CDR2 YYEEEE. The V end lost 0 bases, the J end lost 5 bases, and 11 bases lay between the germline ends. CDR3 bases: TGTGCCAGCAGCTTGGAGCAGCGGACGTATGGCTACACCTTC. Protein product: CASSLEQRTYGYTF.

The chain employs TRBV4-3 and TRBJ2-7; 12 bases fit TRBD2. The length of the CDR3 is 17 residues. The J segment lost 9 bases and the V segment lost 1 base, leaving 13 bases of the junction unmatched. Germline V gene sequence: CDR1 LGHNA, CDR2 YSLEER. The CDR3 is CASSQGVLAGGGSGQYF. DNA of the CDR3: TGCGCCAGCAGCCAAGGTGTTCTAGCGGGAGGGGGGTCGGGGCAGTACTTC.

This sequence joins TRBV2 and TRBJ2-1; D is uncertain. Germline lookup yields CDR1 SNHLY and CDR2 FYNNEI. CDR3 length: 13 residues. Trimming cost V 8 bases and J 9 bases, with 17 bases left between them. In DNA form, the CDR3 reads TGTGCCAGCCTGTCGCTCCGCATCGGTGAGCAGTTCTTC. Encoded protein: CASLSLRIGEQFF.

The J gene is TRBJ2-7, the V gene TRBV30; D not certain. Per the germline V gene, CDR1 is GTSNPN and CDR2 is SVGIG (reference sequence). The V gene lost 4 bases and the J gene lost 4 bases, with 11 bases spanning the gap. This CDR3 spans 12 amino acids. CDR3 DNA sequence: TGTGCCTGGACCCCAGGCTCGTACGAGCAGTACTTC. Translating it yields CAWTPGSYEQYF.

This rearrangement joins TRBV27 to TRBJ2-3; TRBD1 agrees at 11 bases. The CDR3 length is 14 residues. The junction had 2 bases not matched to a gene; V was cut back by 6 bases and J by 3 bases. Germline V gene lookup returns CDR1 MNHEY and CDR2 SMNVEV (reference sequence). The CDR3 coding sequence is TGTGCCAGCAGCCGGGACAGGGGGACAGATACGCAGTATTTT. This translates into CASSRDRGTDTQYF.

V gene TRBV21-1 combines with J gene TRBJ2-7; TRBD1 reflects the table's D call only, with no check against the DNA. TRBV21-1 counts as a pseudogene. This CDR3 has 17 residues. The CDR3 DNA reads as TGTGCCAGCAATGCCTTTACCCAGGGTGAGAGGACCTACGAGCAGTACTTC. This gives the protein CASNAFTQGERTYEQYF.

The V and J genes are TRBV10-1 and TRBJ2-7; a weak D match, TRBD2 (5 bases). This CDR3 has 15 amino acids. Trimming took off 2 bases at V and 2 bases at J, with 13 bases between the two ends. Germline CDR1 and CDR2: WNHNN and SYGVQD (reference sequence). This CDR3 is CASSEGVASTYEQYF. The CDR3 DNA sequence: TGCGCCAGCAGTGAGGGGGTAGCGTCCACCTACGAGCAGTACTTC.

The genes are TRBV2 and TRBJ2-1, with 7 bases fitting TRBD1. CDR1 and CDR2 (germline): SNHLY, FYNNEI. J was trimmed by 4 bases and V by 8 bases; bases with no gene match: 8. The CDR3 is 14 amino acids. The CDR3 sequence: CASPTGSGYNEQFF. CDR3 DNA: TGTGCCAGCCCGACAGGGTCGGGATACAATGAGCAGTTCTTC.

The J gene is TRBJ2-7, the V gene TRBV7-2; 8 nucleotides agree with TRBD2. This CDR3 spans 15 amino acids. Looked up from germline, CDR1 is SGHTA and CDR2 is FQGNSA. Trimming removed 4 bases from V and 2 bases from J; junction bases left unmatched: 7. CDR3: CASSSRLASPYEQYF. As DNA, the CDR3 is TGTGCCAGCAGCTCCCGACTAGCGAGTCCCTACGAGCAGTACTTC.

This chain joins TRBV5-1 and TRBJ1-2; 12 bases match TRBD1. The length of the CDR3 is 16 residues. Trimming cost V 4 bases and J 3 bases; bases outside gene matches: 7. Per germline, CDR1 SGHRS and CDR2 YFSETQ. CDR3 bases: TGCGCCAGCAGCAAAGGGACAGGGGGCGCGGACTATGGCTACACCTTC. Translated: CASSKGTGGADYGYTF.